This T cell receptor (beta chain) was identified in a study of OX40 agonist ivuxolimab in advanced cancers. Trimming took off 5 bases at V and 4 bases at J, with 17 bases between the two ends. The CDR3 spans 15 residues. Germline CDR1 is LNHDA and CDR2 is SQIVND (reference sequence). Sequencing used immunoSEQ multiplex PCR; TCRdb keeps in-frame clones, though not all of them. The repertoire includes over 20,000 clones, roughly 85% of them detected once, and about 16% sits in the top ten. The chain recombines TRBV19 with TRBJ1-2; D remains ambiguous. This sample comprised CD4+ or CD8+ T cells sorted from blood, obtained in a trial of the OX40 agonist ivuxolimab. This clonotype was obtained from an adult with an advanced solid tumor such as melanoma, head and neck, liver or kidney cancer. CDR3 loop: CASSPRGEGGYGYTF. The CDR3 region has the DNA TGTGCCAGTAGTCCCCGTGGTGAGGGCGGCTATGGCTACACCTTC.